Sequencing of this T cell receptor (beta chain) was carried out in a study of cytomegalovirus exposure and HLA in healthy donors. Profiled with immunoSEQ multiplex PCR; TCRdb holds only in-frame clones, not every one. The sample shows about 200,000 clones, approximately 85% of them seen only once. This CDR3 has 14 amino acids. Trimming removed 0 bases from V and 7 bases from J; junction bases left unmatched: 1. Germline CDR1 LNHNV, CDR2 YYDKDF (reference sequence). The chain employs TRBV15 and TRBJ1-4; 8 bases agree with TRBD1. Material for sequencing was PBMCs. The source of this sequence is a woman between 18 and 29 years old in good health and CMV-seronegative. CDR3 sequence (DNA): TGTGCCACCAGCAGAGACAGGGGGCTTGAAAAACTGTTTTTT. It codes for CATSRDRGLEKLFF. The full variable domain, completed using reference TRBV15 and TRBJ1-4, is DAMVIQNPRYQVTQFGKPVTLSCSQTLNHNVMYWYQQKSSQAPKLLFHYYDKDFNNEADTPDNFQSRRPNTSFCFLDIRSPGLGDTAMYLCATSRDRGLEKLFFGSGTQLSVL.